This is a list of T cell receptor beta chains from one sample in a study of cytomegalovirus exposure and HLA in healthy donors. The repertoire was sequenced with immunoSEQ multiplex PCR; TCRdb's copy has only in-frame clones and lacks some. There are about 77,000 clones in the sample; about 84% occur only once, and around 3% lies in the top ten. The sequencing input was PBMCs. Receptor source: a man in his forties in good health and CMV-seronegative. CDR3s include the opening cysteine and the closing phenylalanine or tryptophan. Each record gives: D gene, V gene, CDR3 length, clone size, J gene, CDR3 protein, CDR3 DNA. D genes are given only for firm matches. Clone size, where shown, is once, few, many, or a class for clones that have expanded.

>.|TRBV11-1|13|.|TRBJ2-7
CASSLTGFYEQYF
TGTGCCAGCAGCTTAACAGGGTTCTACGAGCAGTACTTC
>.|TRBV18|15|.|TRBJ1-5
CASSPGSGRVQPQHF
TGTGCCAGCTCCCCTGGTTCAGGGAGGGTGCAACCCCAGCATTTT
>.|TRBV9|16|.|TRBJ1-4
CASSVAPTANNEKLFF
TGTGCCAGCAGCGTAGCTCCGACAGCGAATAATGAAAAACTGTTTTTT
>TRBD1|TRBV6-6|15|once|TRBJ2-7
CASHSPGQGAYEQYF
TGTGCCAGCCACTCCCCGGGACAGGGGGCCTACGAGCAGTACTTC
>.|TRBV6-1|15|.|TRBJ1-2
CASSEFGREGRGYTF
TGTGCCAGCAGTGAATTTGGGAGGGAGGGCCGCGGCTACACCTTC
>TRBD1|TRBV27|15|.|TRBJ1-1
CASSFWTGRNTEAFF
TGTGCCAGCAGTTTCTGGACAGGGAGGAACACTGAAGCTTTCTTT
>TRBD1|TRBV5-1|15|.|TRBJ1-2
CASSLRQGGNYGYTF
TGCGCCAGCAGCTTGAGACAGGGGGGGAACTATGGCTACACCTTC
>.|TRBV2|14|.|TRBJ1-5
CASSEGQLNQPQHF
TGTGCCAGCAGTGAAGGTCAACTAAATCAGCCCCAGCATTTT
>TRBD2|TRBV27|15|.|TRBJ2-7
CASSFLAGGTYEQYF
TGTGCCAGCAGTTTCTTGGCGGGGGGAACCTACGAGCAGTACTTC
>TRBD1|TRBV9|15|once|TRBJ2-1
CASSSSGQGLNEQFF
TGTGCCAGCAGTTCCTCGGGACAGGGGTTGAATGAGCAGTTCTTC
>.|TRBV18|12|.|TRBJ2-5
CASSPYQETQYF
TGTGCCAGCTCACCATATCAAGAGACCCAGTACTTC
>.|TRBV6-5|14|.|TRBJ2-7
CASRRYTQTGEQYF
TGTGCCAGCAGACGGTATACTCAGACAGGCGAGCAGTACTTC
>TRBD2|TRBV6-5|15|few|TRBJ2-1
CASSISGGSYNEQFF
TGTGCCAGCAGTATTAGCGGGGGCTCCTACAATGAGCAGTTCTTC
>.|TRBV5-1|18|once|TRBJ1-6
CASSLGSQGRGGNSPLHF
TGCGCCAGCAGCTTAGGGTCTCAGGGGCGGGGGGGTAATTCACCCCTCCACTTT
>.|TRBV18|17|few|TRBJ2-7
CASSPPVTADISYEQYF
TGTGCCAGCTCACCACCGGTCACCGCGGACATCTCCTACGAGCAGTACTTC
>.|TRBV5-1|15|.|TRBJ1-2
CASSLGAGRVYGYTF
TGCGCCAGCAGCTTGGGAGCAGGGAGGGTCTATGGCTACACCTTC
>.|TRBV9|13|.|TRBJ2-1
CASSVDGQREQFF
TGTGCCAGCAGCGTAGACGGACAAAGAGAGCAGTTCTTC
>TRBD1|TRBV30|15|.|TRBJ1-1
CAWSFTGGASTEAFF
TGTGCCTGGAGTTTTACAGGGGGCGCGAGCACTGAAGCTTTCTTT
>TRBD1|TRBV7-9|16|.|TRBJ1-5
CASSLGTGSRNQPQHF
TGTGCCAGCAGCTTAGGGACAGGGTCTAGGAATCAGCCCCAGCATTTT
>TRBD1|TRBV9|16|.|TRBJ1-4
CASSVGLTGENEKLFF
TGTGCCAGCAGCGTAGGACTGACAGGGGAAAATGAAAAACTGTTTTTT